This T cell receptor (beta chain) was found in a study of sequential checkpoint blockade in melanoma. Notes on the study in general: Response in arm A was associated with pretreatment TIL clonality.

Method: immunoSEQ multiplex PCR; TCRdb's copy keeps in-frame clones and lacks some. The table includes about 21,000 clones, about 27% detected once. The CDR3 runs to 16 residues. V was trimmed by 3 bases and J by 0 bases, leaving 9 bases between them. Looked up from germline, CDR1 is LNHDA and CDR2 is SQIVND (reference sequence). Treatment here: randomized to nivolumab then ipilimumab (arm A) or the reverse (arm B). None of the patients previously received DNA-damaging chemotherapy. On this clone itself: Its antigen is not identified.

The receptor's source is a human donor with melanoma. The V gene is TRBV19, the J gene TRBJ1-6; tentatively, D is TRBD1 (6 bases). The material was tumor tissue (inferred from file names), obtained from a patient given nivolumab and ipilimumab in sequence. As DNA, the CDR3 is TGTGCCAGTAGTATCGGACAGATCTCCTATAATTCACCCCTCCACTTT. This encodes CASSIGQISYNSPLHF.